The T cell receptor beta chain described here comes from a study of T cell responses to AZD1222 COVID-19 vaccine. Worth noting for this clone: Its antigen is still unknown.

Study observations and caveats: Donors in the cohort were predominantly white British and more often female, and clonal diversity was possibly underestimated.

J lost 4 bases, V lost 5 bases, and 6 bases had no gene match. Germline V CDR1 and CDR2: SGHNT, YENEEA. The CDR3 is 15 residues long. The assay was immunoSEQ multiplex PCR, and TCRdb's table has in-frame clones only and misses some. This table has about 150,000 clones, more than 85% appearing once. The chain links TRBV11-3 to TRBJ1-4; TRBD1 aligns across 8 bases. This specimen was peripheral blood, taken on day 0 of AZD1222 vaccination. The TCR was taken from an adult in good health. This chain's CDR3 is CASSQGQAINEKLFF. CDR3 DNA: TGTGCCAGCAGCCAGGGACAGGCGATTAATGAAAAACTGTTTTTT.